This record concerns one T cell receptor (beta chain) sequence. Its antigen is undetermined. The PCR had 60 Vbeta and 13 Jbeta primers. Method: immunoSEQ multiplex PCR; TCRdb's copy keeps in-frame clones and lacks some. The data hold over 150,000 clones, with 70% to 80% observed a single time. These data are taken from a study of cytomegalovirus exposure and HLA in healthy donors. Whole-study context: The roughly 100 million unique TCR beta sequences, from 150 million to 200 million T cells, were found by an earlier analysis. The study's findings and limits: Only CMV serostatus was available as immune exposure information.

This TCR was recovered from a man aged 40-50 years in good health and CMV-seronegative. The sequenced sample was PBMCs.

CDR3 protein: CASSLTGGNEQFF. The CDR3 DNA follows: TGTGCCAGCAGTCTGACAGGGGGCAATGAGCAGTTCTTC. The chain combines TRBV27 with TRBJ2-1; 9 bases map to TRBD1. The V and J ends lost 5 bases and 6 bases, in that order; junction bases with no gene match: 2. This CDR3 has 13 residues. CDR1 is MNHEY, CDR2 SMNVEV, per germline (reference sequence).